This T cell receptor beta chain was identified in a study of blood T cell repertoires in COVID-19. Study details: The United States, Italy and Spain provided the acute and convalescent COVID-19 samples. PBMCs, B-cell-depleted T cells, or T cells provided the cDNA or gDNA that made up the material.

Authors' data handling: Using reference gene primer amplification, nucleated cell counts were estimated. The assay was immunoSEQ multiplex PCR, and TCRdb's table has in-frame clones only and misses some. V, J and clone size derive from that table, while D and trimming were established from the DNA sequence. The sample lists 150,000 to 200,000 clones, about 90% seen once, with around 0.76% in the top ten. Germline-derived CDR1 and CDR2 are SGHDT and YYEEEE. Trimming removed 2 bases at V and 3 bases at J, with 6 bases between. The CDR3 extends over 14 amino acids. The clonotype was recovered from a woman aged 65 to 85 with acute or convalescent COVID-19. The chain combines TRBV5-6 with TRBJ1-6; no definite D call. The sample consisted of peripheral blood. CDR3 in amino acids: CASSFAGYNSPLHF. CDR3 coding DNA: TGTGCCAGCAGCTTCGCCGGCTATAATTCACCCCTCCACTTT.